This T cell receptor beta chain emerged from a study of blood T cell repertoires in COVID-19. On the study more broadly: Spain, Italy and the United States supplied samples that represented acute and convalescent COVID-19. The analysed material was cDNA or gDNA that came from T cells, B-cell-depleted T cells, or PBMCs.

Trimming pared 6 bases from V and 0 bases from J, leaving 8 bases between. The length of the CDR3 is 13 residues. Germline V gives CDR1 MNHEY, CDR2 SMNVEV (reference sequence). TCRdb's copy holds only in-frame clones and misses some; the assay was immunoSEQ multiplex PCR. Of more than 200,000 clones listed, approximately 86% are singletons. This clone appeared a few times. The receptor was isolated from a man aged 25 to 45 with active or convalescent COVID-19. V and J are TRBV27 and TRBJ1-2, with D unresolved. The source material was peripheral blood. CDR3 bases: TGTGCCAGCAGAGCCCTTTCTAACTATGGCTACACCTTC. Protein product: CASRALSNYGYTF.